What follows are 18 T cell receptor beta chains derived from one specimen sequenced in a study of blood T cells in healthy people across ages. Alongside a J-beta primer mix, a sample-barcoded 5' primer served in a second PCR lasting roughly 7 to 11 cycles. TCRdb reprocessed the 5' RACE reads via MiXCR and lists one record per CDR3 protein. Counted here are some 1.6 million distinct CDR3 sequences, roughly 30% occurring once; the ten biggest clones make up approximately 11%. The sequenced sample consisted of blood. Receptors were obtained from a woman aged 30 to 39 in good health.

J is TRBJ2-5 and V is TRBV12-3 or TRBV12-4, with TRBD2 identical over 7 bases. After removal of 3 bases from V and 4 bases from J, the junction contained 5 bases not matched to a gene. The CDR3 sequence is 14 residues long. The CDR3 DNA is TGTGCCAGCAGTTTTAGCGGGTTTGGAGAGACCCAGTACTTC. This codes for CASSFSGFGETQYF.

CDR3 sequence (DNA): TGTGCCAGCAGGGGACCAGCAGCGGGAGGGCGGTATGAGCAGTTCTTC. It specifies CASRGPAAGGRYEQFF. V and J are TRBV7-9 and TRBJ2-1; 10 positions agree with TRBD2. The junction had 13 bases not matched to a gene; V was cut back by 6 bases and J by 8 bases. The V gene's germline CDR1 is SEHNR and CDR2 FQNEAQ (reference sequence). This CDR3 region has 16 residues.

The rearrangement joins TRBV19 to TRBJ2-3; no clear D gene. Germline V gene sequence: CDR1 LNHDA, CDR2 SQIVND (reference sequence). V was clipped by 3 bases and J by 6 bases, with 13 bases between them. The CDR3 extends over 14 amino acids. CDR3 in amino acids: CASSIRPLKDTQYF. The CDR3 DNA sequence: TGTGCCAGTAGTATCAGACCCCTGAAGGATACGCAGTATTTT.

This clonotype has more than one count but fewer than ten. The J gene is TRBJ2-7, the V gene TRBV27, with 13 bases that match TRBD2. Trimming took 2 bases from V and 3 from J; bases not matched to a gene: 4. The CDR3 consists of 16 residues. Germline V CDR1 and CDR2: MNHEY, SMNVEV (reference sequence). CDR3 in DNA: TGTGCCAGCAGTTTAACTGGGACTAGCGGGATCTACGAGCAGTACTTC. This sequence encodes CASSLTGTSGIYEQYF.

This clonotype has just a few counts. J is TRBJ1-2 and V is TRBV28; 7 nucleotides match TRBD1. This CDR3 contains 14 residues. Germline CDR1 reads MDHEN; CDR2 reads SYDVKM. J gave up 8 bases and V 0 bases, and 6 bases lay outside the gene matches. The CDR3 DNA reads as TGTGCCAGCAGTTTATGGAAGACAGGGAGCGGCTACACCTTC. Translating gives CASSLWKTGSGYTF.

The chain links TRBV21-1 to TRBJ2-5; the table's D call of TRBD2 was not tested on the DNA. TRBV21-1 corresponds to a pseudogene. This CDR3 contains 18 residues. The CDR3, as DNA: TGTGCCAGCAGCAAAACTGAGGAATCTAGCGGAGGGTTAAAGACCCAGTACTTC. Encoded protein: CASSKTEESSGGLKTQYF.

This clonotype was counted at least ten times. The chain links TRBV7-9 to TRBJ1-5; a possible D gene is TRBD1 (5 bases). The CDR3 length is 14 residues. V lost 3 bases and J 2 bases, leaving 8 bases between the germline ends. CDR1 is SEHNR, CDR2 FQNEAQ, per germline (reference sequence). CDR3 amino acids: CASSLGPGNQPQHF. For the CDR3, the DNA is TGTGCCAGCAGCTTGGGGCCGGGCAATCAGCCCCAGCATTTT.

The CDR3 sequence: CASSQGDRDAPGYTF. In DNA, the CDR3 is TGCGCCAGCAGCCAGGGGGACAGGGACGCTCCTGGCTACACCTTC. The chain couples TRBV4-1 to TRBJ1-2, with 9 nucleotides matching TRBD1. CDR1 and CDR2 (germline): MGHRA, YSYEKL. The CDR3 contains 15 residues. The V gene end was trimmed by 3 bases and the J gene end by 7 bases; junction bases not matched to a gene: 9.

This clonotype was observed a few times. The rearrangement uses TRBV3-1 and TRBJ2-7; D is uncertain. CDR1 and CDR2 from the germline V gene are LGHDT and YNNKEL (reference sequence). The CDR3 spans 14 residues. The V end lost 3 bases, the J end lost 2 bases, and 11 bases lay between the germline ends. The CDR3 here is CASSHSEGTYEQYF. The CDR3 coding sequence is TGTGCCAGCAGCCATTCAGAAGGTACCTACGAGCAGTACTTC.

This clonotype was seen a few times. The chain has TRBV7-2 and TRBJ2-1, with 7 bases matching TRBD2. CDR1 and CDR2 from the germline V gene are SGHTA and FQGNSA. After removal of 11 bases from V and 6 bases from J, the junction contained 13 bases not matched to a gene. This CDR3 has 14 residues. DNA of the CDR3: TGTGCCGGAGGAGCGGGACCCTTAGGCAATGAGCAGTTCTTC. Amino acids: CAGGAGPLGNEQFF.

The chain couples TRBV5-5 to TRBJ2-7; no clear D gene. The CDR3 spans 15 residues. Trimming cost V 0 bases and J 2 bases, with 12 bases left between them. CDR1 and CDR2 (germline): SGHKS, YYEKEE (reference sequence). The CDR3 spells CASSLVWTDPYEQYF. The CDR3 DNA reads TGTGCCAGCAGCTTGGTTTGGACGGACCCCTACGAGCAGTACTTC.

This rearrangement joins TRBV18 to TRBJ2-7; D gene unclear. This CDR3 contains 15 residues. Between the trimmed V and J ends, which lost 0 bases and 5 bases, there was a span of 14 bases. Looked up from germline, CDR1 is KGHSH and CDR2 is LQKENI. The CDR3 is CASSPPGSMGDEQYF. CDR3 nucleotide sequence: TGTGCCAGCTCACCACCGGGCAGTATGGGCGACGAGCAGTACTTC.

This chain links TRBV7-2 with TRBJ2-1; D uncertain. V was pared by 1 base and J by 12 bases, with 16 bases between. The CDR3 has 14 amino acids. CDR1 and CDR2 from the germline V gene are SGHTA and FQGNSA. The CDR3 sequence: CASSLGNGPARQFF. In nucleotides, the CDR3 is TGTGCCAGCAGCTTAGGAAATGGACCAGCGCGGCAGTTCTTC.

J is TRBJ2-3 and V is TRBV9; 7 bases fit TRBD1. The V gene's germline CDR1 is SGDLS and CDR2 YYNGEE. The CDR3 extends over 15 amino acids. V shed 3 bases, J shed 1 base, and the junction held 5 bases outside the gene matches. The CDR3 protein is CASSGQGFGTDTQYF. CDR3 DNA: TGTGCCAGCAGCGGACAGGGCTTTGGCACAGATACGCAGTATTTT.

This clonotype was seen many times. This rearrangement joins TRBV27 to TRBJ2-4; 9 bases align to TRBD2. J gave up 5 bases and V 5 bases, and 4 bases lay outside the gene matches. Germline V gene lookup returns CDR1 MNHEY and CDR2 SMNVEV (reference sequence). The length of the CDR3 is 14 residues. CDR3 sequence: CASSPGLAENIQYF. CDR3 coding DNA: TGTGCCAGCAGTCCGGGACTAGCAGAAAACATTCAGTACTTC.

The V gene is TRBV27, the J gene TRBJ2-3; D ambiguous. The CDR3 has 13 residues. CDR1 and CDR2 (germline): MNHEY, SMNVEV (reference sequence). Trimming pared 0 bases from V and 6 bases from J, leaving 7 bases between. CDR3 in amino acids: CASSLSTPDTQYF. As DNA, the CDR3 is TGTGCCAGCAGTTTATCGACACCGGATACGCAGTATTTT.

This clonotype has at least ten counts. V usage is TRBV4-1 and J usage is TRBJ2-5; tentatively, D is TRBD2 (5 bases). The CDR3 runs 14 residues. CDR1 and CDR2 from the germline V gene are MGHRA and YSYEKL. Trimming took off 1 base at V and 7 bases at J, with 13 bases between the two ends. CDR3 nucleotide sequence: TGCGCCAGCAGCCAAGCGTGGACTCCGGGGACCCAGTACTTC. This gives the protein CASSQAWTPGTQYF.

The chain employs TRBV28 and TRBJ1-1, with a possible D match to TRBD1 (5 bases). The CDR3 is 13 amino acids. Germline V gives CDR1 MDHEN, CDR2 SYDVKM. Between the trimmed V and J ends, which lost 3 bases and 4 bases, there was a span of 9 bases. CDR3 region: CASSLYRSTEAFF. In nucleotides, the CDR3 is TGTGCCAGCAGTTTGTACAGGAGCACTGAAGCTTTCTTT.